The rows below give T cell receptor beta chains drawn from one sample of a study of blood T cells in healthy people across ages. Via MiXCR, TCRdb re-called the 5' RACE reads, giving one row per CDR3 protein. The sample lists over 950,000 distinct CDR3 sequences, approximately 38% occurring once. The specimen sequenced was blood. Receptors originate from a man younger than 35 in good health. The CDR3 runs from the conserved cysteine through the conserved F or W. A D gene is named only where the DNA matches it firmly. Expanded clones get a size class; other rows say once, few or many, or leave the size out.

v_call	clone_size	j_call	d_call	cdr3_nt	cdr3_aa
TRBV20-1	NA	TRBJ2-5	TRBD2	TGCAGTTCCGGACTAGCCCCTCAAGAGACCCAGTACTTC	CSSGLAPQETQYF
TRBV7-3	NA	TRBJ2-5	NA	TGTGCCAGCAGCTTAACGGGTAGCAATGAGCAGTACTTC	CASSLTGSNEQYF
TRBV28	NA	TRBJ2-4	NA	TGTGCCAGCAGCTCCGGGGGACAAAGAGCCAAAAACATTCAGTACTTC	CASSSGGQRAKNIQYF
TRBV9	NA	TRBJ2-1	TRBD2	TGTGCCAGCAGCGTAGCTCTAGCGGGGGAATACAATGAGCAGTTCTTC	CASSVALAGEYNEQFF
TRBV9	NA	TRBJ2-3	TRBD1	TGTGCCAGCAGCGTCAGGGACAGACACACAGATACGCAGTATTTT	CASSVRDRHTDTQYF
TRBV9	NA	TRBJ1-1	NA	TGTGCCAGCAGCATAGACCCAGGTGGTCCGGACATGAACACTGAAGCTTTCTTT	CASSIDPGGPDMNTEAFF
TRBV14	NA	TRBJ2-1	NA	TGTGCCAGCAGCCTGGCTATTGGGTCTGAGAATCGGGTTGGGCAGTTCTTC	CASSLAIGSENRVGQFF
TRBV24-1	NA	TRBJ2-7	TRBD1	TGTGCCACCAGTGATTCCCGGGACAGGGGGCACAATGAGCAGTACTTC	CATSDSRDRGHNEQYF
TRBV5-1	few	TRBJ1-1	NA	TGCGCCAGCAGCTTGGATCCCTCCCTGAACACTGAAGCTTTCTTT	CASSLDPSLNTEAFF
TRBV25-1	few	TRBJ2-7	NA	TGTGCCAGCAGTGCGGAACGGGACACCTACGAGCAGTACTTC	CASSAERDTYEQYF
TRBV6-1	NA	TRBJ2-3	NA	TGTGCCAGCAGTGAATCTGGGGGAGAGGCAGATACGCAGTATTTT	CASSESGGEADTQYF
TRBV20-1	NA	TRBJ1-4	NA	TGCAGGGCTAGGGGTAATGAAAAACTGTTTTTT	CRARGNEKLFF
TRBV13	NA	TRBJ1-3	NA	TGTGCCAGCAGCGCCTCAGGGGAGTACGGAAACACCATATATTTT	CASSASGEYGNTIYF
TRBV20-1	NA	TRBJ1-2	NA	TGCAGTGCTGAGGGGACGGCCTATGGCTACACCTTC	CSAEGTAYGYTF
TRBV20-1	NA	TRBJ1-4	NA	TGCAGTGCGGCAGAAACAACTAATGAAAAACTGTTTTTT	CSAAETTNEKLFF
TRBV2	NA	TRBJ1-6	NA	TGTGCCAGCAGTGTATCAGCACCACCCCTCCACTTT	CASSVSAPPLHF
TRBV4-2	NA	TRBJ2-1	NA	TGTGCCAGCAGACTCCGGGACAACTCCTACAATGAGCAGTTCTTC	CASRLRDNSYNEQFF
TRBV18	few	TRBJ2-3	NA	TGTGCCAGCTCATCTTCTCTGGATACGCAGTATTTT	CASSSSLDTQYF
TRBV7-3	NA	TRBJ2-7	TRBD1	TGTGCCAGCAGCCCTGGGACAGGGGACAATGAGCAGTACTTT	CASSPGTGDNEQYF
TRBV6-1	NA	TRBJ1-1	NA	TGTGCCAGCAGTAGGGGGACGGGGACTGAAGCTTTCTTT	CASSRGTGTEAFF
TRBV15	NA	TRBJ1-1	NA	TGTGCCACCAGCAGAGCCCTTCCCCCGGGGACTGAAGCTTTCTTT	CATSRALPPGTEAFF
TRBV28	NA	TRBJ2-2	NA	TGTGCCAGCAGTTTGGTTCGGGTTCAGAACACCGGGGAGCTGTTTTTT	CASSLVRVQNTGELFF
TRBV10-3	many	TRBJ2-7	NA	TGTGCCATCAGTGATGATGGGCGGGTCGACAGGTCCTACGAGCAGTACTTC	CAISDDGRVDRSYEQYF
TRBV7-9	NA	TRBJ1-4	TRBD1	TGTGCCAGCAGCTCCCGGGACAGCCCGAATGAAAAACTGTTTTTT	CASSSRDSPNEKLFF
TRBV6-1	NA	TRBJ2-1	TRBD2	TGTGCCAGCAGTGAAGCCACTAGCGGGGGGTGGGGGGAGCAGTTCTTC	CASSEATSGGWGEQFF
TRBV7-2	NA	TRBJ2-1	NA	TGTGCCAGCAGCCACTCACGAGGTGAGCAGTTCTTC	CASSHSRGEQFF
TRBV2	NA	TRBJ2-7	NA	TGTGCCAGCAGAGACACAGCCTACGAGCAGTACTTC	CASRDTAYEQYF